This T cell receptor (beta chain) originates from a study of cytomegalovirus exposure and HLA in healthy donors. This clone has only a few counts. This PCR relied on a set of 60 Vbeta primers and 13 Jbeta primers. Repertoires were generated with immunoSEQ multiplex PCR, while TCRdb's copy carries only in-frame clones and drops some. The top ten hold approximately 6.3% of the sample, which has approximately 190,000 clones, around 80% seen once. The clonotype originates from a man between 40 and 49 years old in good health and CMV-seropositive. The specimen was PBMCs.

As DNA, the CDR3 is TGTGCCAGCAGTTTACCCTCGGGTGAGCAGTACTTC. Protein: CASSLPSGEQYF. V and J are TRBV5-4 and TRBJ2-7; D gene unclear. The CDR3 loop spans 12 amino acids. V lost 5 bases and J 7 bases, leaving 13 bases between the germline ends. Germline lookup yields CDR1 SGHNT and CDR2 YYREEE (reference sequence).